A selection of T cell receptor beta chains follows, all from one sample in a study of T cell repertoires in aging, cancer and after chemotherapy. TCRdb reprocessed the multiplex PCR reads with MiXCR, giving one entry per CDR3 protein. The sample has roughly 1,500 distinct CDR3 sequences, around 24% seen once; the top ten hold about 20%. Sequencing was performed on blood. The source is a human donor with a solid tumor. The CDR3 runs from the conserved cysteine through the conserved F or W. A D gene is named only where the DNA matches it firmly. Some rows have no size entry. The others give once, few or many, or a class for an expanded clone.

cdr3_nt,cdr3_aa,d_call,j_call,v_call,cdr3_length,clone_size
TGTGCCTGGAGTGTACACCGTTGGAATGAGCAGTTCTTC,CAWSVHRWNEQFF,.,TRBJ2-1,TRBV30,13,large
TGTGCCAGCAGCCCCGGCCTGAGGTCATCCTACAATGAGCAGTTCTTC,CASSPGLRSSYNEQFF,.,TRBJ2-1,TRBV14,16,.
TGTGCCAGCAGTTTTGGGGGGCTAGCCAAAAACATTCAGTACTTC,CASSFGGLAKNIQYF,.,TRBJ2-4,TRBV12-3/TRBV12-4,15,.
TGTGCCAGCAGCTTAGCCCGAGCGGGGGGGCCTTTTAGCTCCTACAATGAGCAGTTCTTC,CASSLARAGGPFSSYNEQFF,TRBD2,TRBJ2-1,TRBV7-2,20,.
TGTGCCAGCAGTTCGCCGGGACAGGGGATATATGGCTACACCTTC,CASSSPGQGIYGYTF,TRBD1,TRBJ1-2,TRBV6-1,15,medium-sized
TGTGCCAGCAGTGCGGAACGGACTAGCGGGTCAGATACGCAGTATTTT,CASSAERTSGSDTQYF,TRBD2,TRBJ2-3,TRBV6-4,16,once
TGTGCCAGCAGTTTAGCGGGGGCCTCCTACGAGCAGTACTTC,CASSLAGASYEQYF,.,TRBJ2-7,TRBV12-3/TRBV12-4,14,few
TGTGCCAGCAGCTTAGGAGGTCCTAGCGGGGAGCAGTACTTC,CASSLGGPSGEQYF,TRBD2,TRBJ2-7,TRBV7-2,14,large
TGTGCCAGCAGTTATGACAGCCTAAGAAACACCGGGGAGCTGTTTTTT,CASSYDSLRNTGELFF,.,TRBJ2-2,TRBV6-6,16,few
TGTGCCAGCAGCTTGGGGTGGGAGGTCACTGAAGCTTTCTTT,CASSLGWEVTEAFF,.,TRBJ1-1,TRBV11-3,14,few
TGTGCCAGCAGCTGGAGTTCAGGGGGCTTGTTCGACGAGCAGTACTTC,CASSWSSGGLFDEQYF,TRBD1,TRBJ2-7,TRBV7-9,16,medium-sized
TGTGCCAGCCGAAAAACGAACACCGGGGAGCTGTTTTTT,CASRKTNTGELFF,.,TRBJ2-2,TRBV6-5,13,few
TGTGCCAGCAGCTTAGATCCCCGGACAGGGCAGTACGAGCAGTACTTC,CASSLDPRTGQYEQYF,TRBD1,TRBJ2-7,TRBV11-3,16,few
TGCAGTGCTAGTAGGGAGGGTCCCTCCTACGAGCAGTACTTC,CSASREGPSYEQYF,TRBD2,TRBJ2-7,TRBV20-1,14,few
TGTGCCAGCAGCACGAGTAGTGTTTCCTACAATGAGCAGTTCTTC,CASSTSSVSYNEQFF,.,TRBJ2-1,TRBV13,15,.
TGTGCCAGCAGTTACTGTAATGAGCAGTTCTTC,CASSYCNEQFF,.,TRBJ2-1,TRBV6-2/TRBV6-3,11,.
TGTGCCAGCAGTTTATCGGGGAACATGAACACTGAAGCTTTCTTT,CASSLSGNMNTEAFF,.,TRBJ1-1,TRBV27,15,few
TGTGCCAGCAGTGGGACAGGGGGCGCAGATACGCAGTATTTT,CASSGTGGADTQYF,TRBD1,TRBJ2-3,TRBV6-4,14,few
TGTGCCAGCAGCTTAGATTGGGAACAGCTCGAGCAGTACTTC,CASSLDWEQLEQYF,.,TRBJ2-7,TRBV11-2,14,.
TGTGCCAGCAGCCGACAGGGTCGTGACGAAAAACTGTTTTTT,CASSRQGRDEKLFF,TRBD1,TRBJ1-4,TRBV6-5,14,few
TGTGCCAGCAGGAAACACACCGGGGAGCTGTTTTTT,CASRKHTGELFF,.,TRBJ2-2,TRBV12-3/TRBV12-4,12,.
TGTGCCAGCAGCCCCACCGGGGACTATGGCTACACCTTC,CASSPTGDYGYTF,.,TRBJ1-2,TRBV7-2,13,large
TGTGCCCTGCGGGACAGCCCCTATGGCTACACCTTC,CALRDSPYGYTF,TRBD1,TRBJ1-2,TRBV30,12,large
TGTGCCAGCAGCTTAGATAGTAGCGGGATACCTAGGGAGCAGTACTTC,CASSLDSSGIPREQYF,TRBD2,TRBJ2-7,TRBV7-9,16,few
TGTGCCAGCAGCGTAGGAAGCGGGGGGGCCCAGGAGACCCAGTACTTC,CASSVGSGGAQETQYF,TRBD2,TRBJ2-5,TRBV9,16,.
TGTGCCACCAGTCCCGGGCTCAATGAGCAGTTCTTC,CATSPGLNEQFF,.,TRBJ2-1,TRBV24-1,12,.
TGTGCCAGTAGTATCGTTACAGACCAGCAACTTAACACTGAAGCTTTCTTT,CASSIVTDQQLNTEAFF,.,TRBJ1-1,TRBV19,17,few
TGTGCCAGCAGACCCGGGACAGGGGGCATGAATGAGCAGTTCTTC,CASRPGTGGMNEQFF,TRBD1,TRBJ2-1,TRBV12-3/TRBV12-4,15,few
TGTGCCAGCAGTCCCGACAGAAACCAAGAGACCCAGTACTTC,CASSPDRNQETQYF,.,TRBJ2-5,TRBV12-3/TRBV12-4,14,few
TGTGCCAGCAGTTTAGACCGGATCGATCAGCCCCAGCATTTT,CASSLDRIDQPQHF,.,TRBJ1-5,TRBV12-3/TRBV12-4,14,few
TGTGCCAGCCAAGAAGGGGGGGGAAACACCATATATTTT,CASQEGGGNTIYF,.,TRBJ1-3,TRBV5-5,13,hyperexpanded